The rows below give T cell receptor beta chains drawn from one sample of a study of T cells in Graves' hyperthyroidism and ophthalmopathy. TCRdb reprocessed the multiplex PCR reads with MiXCR, giving one entry per CDR3 protein. The sample records some 720,000 distinct CDR3 sequences, about 16% being singletons. What was sequenced was blood. The source of these receptors is a man aged 18 to 30 with Graves' hyperthyroidism. Both conserved end residues are part of each CDR3. Only some rows state a clone size, as once, few, many or a class for expanded clones.

CASSETQANQETQYF	many	TRBV2	TRBJ2-5
CASSFRLGSSGNTIYF	NA	TRBV12-3/TRBV12-4	TRBJ1-3
CSARDRTGNEKLFF	NA	TRBV20-1	TRBJ1-4
CSGSDDRETQYF	few	TRBV29-1	TRBJ2-5
CASSSSGMSTDTQYF	many	TRBV7-2	TRBJ2-3
CASSLTGLAGAGADTQYF	NA	TRBV7-2	TRBJ2-3
CASSRLAGGLGTQYF	NA	TRBV3-1	TRBJ2-5
CASSRVIGTEAFF	few	TRBV14	TRBJ1-1
CASSTRDRGLDTQYF	NA	TRBV19	TRBJ2-3
CSVSATGMRNEQFF	few	TRBV29-1	TRBJ2-1
CASSSTGGYEQFF	many	TRBV6-2/TRBV6-3	TRBJ2-1
CASSEQASGRSYYNEQFF	many	TRBV2	TRBJ2-1
CASSFRAGNTEAFF	many	TRBV28	TRBJ1-1
CASSLGTGGYSPLHF	few	TRBV11-2	TRBJ1-6
CASSLERLSGMHTGELFF	NA	TRBV12-3/TRBV12-4	TRBJ2-2
CASSLGSQNEQYF	few	TRBV7-9	TRBJ2-7
CASSQDRVRTGELFF	few	TRBV7-2	TRBJ2-2
CASSYSILPGRPYNEQFF	many	TRBV6-2/TRBV6-3	TRBJ2-1
CSALGLAGGRDTQYF	NA	TRBV20-1	TRBJ2-3
CASSLRRAVSPLRNEQFF	NA	TRBV7-8	TRBJ2-1
CASSWTGTSNTEAFF	many	TRBV5-1	TRBJ1-1
CASSFTSGSTEQFF	NA	TRBV27	TRBJ2-1
CSAHWSRSTDTQYF	NA	TRBV20-1	TRBJ2-3
CASSLEGTVKETQYF	NA	TRBV3-1	TRBJ2-5
CASSLSRQGAGNQPQHF	once	TRBV7-3	TRBJ1-5
CASSYNGFLRGNEQFF	few	TRBV6-9	TRBJ2-1
CASSLAPGLAGGGPNTGELFF	many	TRBV11-2	TRBJ2-2
CASSSGSFQETQYF	NA	TRBV6-1	TRBJ2-5
CASSKSETQYF	NA	TRBV12-3/TRBV12-4	TRBJ2-5
CATSDLIGQPQHF	many	TRBV24-1	TRBJ1-5
CASSFGPSREQYF	few	TRBV7-3	TRBJ2-7
CASSLLTRSNEQFF	few	TRBV5-6	TRBJ2-1
CASSLASGLLGEETQYF	NA	TRBV11-2	TRBJ2-5
CAISVLRRGGDTGELFF	many	TRBV10-3	TRBJ2-2
CSARTGGDNSPLHF	many	TRBV20-1	TRBJ1-6
CSARTGFNEQFF	many	TRBV20-1	TRBJ2-1
CASRRDLAEKLFF	many	TRBV18	TRBJ1-4
CASSWGQGGNGYTF	NA	TRBV28	TRBJ1-2
CASSLDRGGWTEAFF	many	TRBV11-3	TRBJ1-1
CASSFLYTGGYTF	many	TRBV12-3/TRBV12-4	TRBJ1-2
CATSRSGVSYEQYF	few	TRBV15	TRBJ2-7
CSARDQSTYEQYF	NA	TRBV20-1	TRBJ2-7
CASSLAGTQDYNEQFF	NA	TRBV7-2	TRBJ2-1
CASSFTDSAELFF	NA	TRBV27	TRBJ2-2
CASSPEMAAGYAYEQYF	many	TRBV7-2	TRBJ2-7
CASNPEGDPTDTQYF	NA	TRBV6-1	TRBJ2-3
CASSRSKETQYF	many	TRBV5-4	TRBJ2-5
CAITRGGANEKLFF	NA	TRBV10-3	TRBJ1-4
CASARDRDEKLFF	many	TRBV2	TRBJ1-4
CASSFPRDRGQIEAFF	NA	TRBV11-3	TRBJ1-1
CASSLSRLGQNYGYTF	NA	TRBV12-3/TRBV12-4	TRBJ1-2
CAISESYNEQFF	few	TRBV10-3	TRBJ2-1
CSVKKTGEAFF	many	TRBV29-1	TRBJ1-1
CASSLAPGGTQYF	many	TRBV5-1	TRBJ2-3
CASSSSGPPRDEQFF	many	TRBV18	TRBJ2-1
CSASSGRQPQHF	NA	TRBV20-1	TRBJ1-5
CASSYESGRVSVTQYF	many	TRBV6-5	TRBJ2-3